Listed here are 21 T cell receptor beta chains from one sample, sequenced in a study of glioma-infiltrating T cells after dendritic cell vaccination. Sample time point: after dendritic cell vaccination, including at tumor progression/relapse. Clones were read by immunoSEQ multiplex PCR, and TCRdb kept only the in-frame ones, dropping some. The repertoire holds roughly 60,000 clones, with around 86% as singletons. The sequencing here drew on blood, taken after dendritic cell vaccination. Source of these receptors: a human donor with glioblastoma.

The chain links TRBV2 to TRBJ1-2; 7 bases fit TRBD1. This CDR3 region has 14 residues. Unmatched junction bases numbered 11, after V lost 8 bases and J lost 5 bases. Germline V gives CDR1 SNHLY, CDR2 FYNNEI. CDR3 loop: CASPRGGDGYGYTF. The CDR3 DNA reads TGTGCCAGCCCAAGAGGGGGCGATGGATATGGCTACACCTTC.

The chain carries TRBV4-3 and TRBJ1-3; TRBD1 agrees at 7 bases. The germline gives CDR1 LGHNA, CDR2 YSLEER. The CDR3 is made up of 19 amino acids. V gave up 0 bases and J gave up 1 base; unmatched junction bases: 12. The CDR3, as DNA: TGCGCCAGCAGCCAAGATTACAGGGGTGGGTTCTCTTCTGGAAACACCATATATTTT. Translated, it gives CASSQDYRGGFSSGNTIYF.

The chain links TRBV29-1 to TRBJ2-5; D may be TRBD2 (6 bases). Judging by the DNA end, TRBJ2-7 fits better; the J call may be wrong. There are 13 residues in the CDR3. The germline CDR1 and CDR2 sequences are SQVTM and ANQGSEA. Here the CDR3 reads CSVDGGASYEQYF. The CDR3 nucleotides are TGCAGCGTTGACGGAGGGGCCTCCTACGAGCAGTACTTC.

The rearrangement uses TRBV5-6 and TRBJ2-2; D gene unclear. V was cut by 0 bases and J by 6 bases, with 12 bases left in between. The CDR3 covers 15 residues. Germline V lookup: CDR1 SGHDT, CDR2 YYEEEE. Here the CDR3 reads CASSLVVARPGELFF. The CDR3 bases are TGTGCCAGCAGCTTGGTAGTAGCCCGGCCCGGGGAGCTGTTTTTT.

V gene TRBV5-6 combines with J gene TRBJ2-2; 11 bases agree with TRBD2. The CDR3 totals 17 residues. V lost 3 bases and J lost 5; bases outside the gene matches: 9. Germline CDR1 is SGHDT and CDR2 is YYEEEE. The CDR3 DNA sequence: TGTGCCAGCAGCTCGACGGGTAGCGGGAGGGTAACCGGGGAGCTGTTTTTT. The encoded protein is CASSSTGSGRVTGELFF.

The J gene is TRBJ1-4, the V gene TRBV6-6, with D uncertain. V was trimmed by 6 bases and J by 7 bases, leaving 9 bases between them. Germline loops: CDR1 MNHNY, CDR2 SVGAGI (reference sequence). CDR3 length equals 12 residues. CDR3 sequence: CASSRVGEKLFF. The CDR3 DNA reads as TGTGCCAGCAGCCGGGTGGGTGAAAAACTGTTTTTT.

This CDR3 is CASSLDGVTNTEAFF. The CDR3 DNA reads TGCGCCAGCAGCTTGGACGGGGTCACGAACACTGAAGCTTTCTTT. V gene TRBV5-1 combines with J gene TRBJ1-1; D unresolved. This CDR3 has 15 amino acids. From germline, CDR1 is SGHRS and CDR2 YFSETQ. Trimming cost V 0 bases and J 1 base, with 10 bases left between them.

Only one count was recorded for this clone. The V gene is TRBV7-6, the J gene TRBJ2-6, with 7 bases aligning to TRBD1. The junction had 6 bases not matched to a gene; V was cut back by 5 bases and J by 2 bases. This CDR3 contains 16 residues. From germline, CDR1 is SGHVS and CDR2 FNYEAQ. Here the CDR3 reads CASSRMTGTGANVLTF. CDR3 in DNA: TGTGCCAGCAGCCGTATGACAGGGACTGGGGCCAACGTCCTGACTTTC.

The chain carries TRBV30 and TRBJ2-5, with unresolved D. CDR1 is GTSNPN, CDR2 SVGIG, per germline (reference sequence). The CDR3 consists of 15 residues. Trimming cost V 4 bases and J 1 base, with 16 bases left between them. CDR3 sequence reads: CAWTVGLVIQETQYF. DNA for the CDR3: TGTGCCTGGACCGTAGGTCTAGTGATCCAAGAGACCCAGTACTTC.

The chain uses TRBV18 and TRBJ1-1, with 7 bases fitting TRBD1. CDR3 length: 14 amino acids. The germline CDR1 and CDR2 sequences are KGHSH and LQKENI. The V segment lost 3 bases and the J segment 4 bases; nucleotides outside the gene matches: 5. The CDR3 loop reads CASSPGTAGTEAFF. The CDR3 bases are TGTGCCAGCTCACCTGGGACAGCGGGCACTGAAGCTTTCTTT.

This chain uses TRBV29-1 with TRBJ1-2, with 7 bases fitting TRBD1. V trimming: 0 bases; J trimming: 2 bases; junction bases outside the gene matches: 6. Germline assignment: CDR1 SQVTM and CDR2 ANQGSEA. The CDR3 covers 15 residues. The CDR3 sequence is CSVEDLPGGNYGYTF. Written as DNA, the CDR3 is TGCAGCGTTGAAGATTTGCCAGGGGGGAACTATGGCTACACCTTC.

The chain recombines TRBV7-2 with TRBJ2-3, with TRBD1 identical over 11 bases. The CDR3 loop spans 14 amino acids. Germline loops: CDR1 SGHTA, CDR2 FQGNSA. V trimming: 3 bases; J trimming: 6 bases; junction bases outside the gene matches: 2. CDR3 sequence reads: CASSFRTGGDTQYF. CDR3 coding DNA: TGTGCCAGCAGCTTTAGGACAGGGGGCGATACGCAGTATTTT.

V and J are TRBV7-2 and TRBJ2-3; D is perhaps TRBD1 (6 bases). Germline values: CDR1 SGHTA, CDR2 FQGNSA. V dropped 4 bases and J dropped 6 bases, with 20 bases sitting between them. The CDR3 extends over 16 amino acids. The CDR3 is CASSYIFRGIGDTQYF. DNA of the CDR3: TGTGCCAGCAGCTATATCTTCAGGGGTATCGGCGATACGCAGTATTTT.

The chain has TRBV9 and TRBJ2-5, with 12 bases aligning to TRBD2. This CDR3 comprises 17 residues. With 4 bases clipped from V and 3 bases from J, the junction kept 10 bases outside the gene matches. Germline V gives CDR1 SGDLS, CDR2 YYNGEE. The CDR3 here is CASSLLGRLAGEETQYF. For the CDR3, the DNA is TGTGCCAGCAGCCTTCTCGGGAGACTAGCGGGAGAAGAGACCCAGTACTTC.

This chain connects TRBV5-1 to TRBJ1-6; 9 nucleotides agree with TRBD1. Germline V CDR1 and CDR2: SGHRS, YFSETQ. Germline trimming cut 5 bases from V and 5 bases from J; bases unmatched to any gene: 5. The CDR3 runs 15 residues. The CDR3 nucleotides are TGCGCCAGCAGGGAGGGGACAGGGAATAATTCACCCCTCCACTTT. This encodes CASREGTGNNSPLHF.

Worth noting for this clone: No DNA is shown, since the ends of the CDR3 on it are uncertain; the CDR3 is the one TCRdb lists. V and J are TRBV7-8 and TRBJ2-7; no DNA check was done on the table's D call, TRBD1. Both ends counted, the CDR3 spans 13 residues. Germline loops: CDR1 SGHVS, CDR2 FQNEAQ. The CDR3 sequence: CASSFGSGQEQYF.

The rearrangement joins TRBV7-2 to TRBJ2-7; the match to TRBD1 covers 11 bases. The CDR3 sequence is 14 residues long. Trimming cost V 6 bases and J 6 bases; bases outside gene matches: 7. The germline V gene encodes CDR1 SGHTA and CDR2 FQGNSA. CDR3 bases: TGTGCCAGCAGTCAGGACAGGGGGCAGGGCGAGCAGTACTTC. It encodes CASSQDRGQGEQYF.

This chain joins TRBV18 and TRBJ2-1; 12 nucleotides agree with TRBD2. The V gene's germline CDR1 is KGHSH and CDR2 LQKENI. This CDR3 has 16 residues. The junction had 7 bases not matched to a gene; V was cut back by 6 bases and J by 4 bases. As DNA, the CDR3 is TGTGCCAGCTCGTCCGGACTAGCGGGAAGTTACAATGAGCAGTTCTTC. It is translated as CASSSGLAGSYNEQFF.

J is TRBJ1-6 and V is TRBV5-6; no firm D call. The germline V gene encodes CDR1 SGHDT and CDR2 YYEEEE. The CDR3 runs 13 residues. Trimming shortened V by 4 bases and J by 7 bases, and 9 bases separated the two germline ends. This CDR3 is CASSIYGNSPLHF. CDR3 DNA: TGTGCCAGCAGCATTTACGGGAATTCACCCCTCCACTTT. Full variable domain (rest looked up from reference TRBV5-6 and TRBJ1-6): DAGVTQSPTHLIKTRGQQVTLRCSPKSGHDTVSWYQQALGQGPQFIFQYYEEEERQRGNFPDRFSGHQFPNYSSELNVNALLLGDSALYLCASSIYGNSPLHFGNGTRLTVT.

V is TRBV20-1 and J is TRBJ1-1, with D possibly being TRBD1 (6 bases). The length of the CDR3 is 10 residues. CDR1 and CDR2 from the germline V gene are DFQATT and SNEGSKA (reference sequence). V dropped 1 base and J dropped 11 bases, with 8 bases sitting between them. The CDR3 DNA sequence: TGCAGTGCTAGAGGACAGGATGCTTTCTTT. It translates to CSARGQDAFF.

The chain has TRBV2 and TRBJ1-2; tentative D call: TRBD1 (6 bases). V was cut by 6 bases and J by 4 bases, with 9 bases left in between. CDR1 and CDR2 (germline): SNHLY, FYNNEI. This CDR3 is 12 amino acids long. CDR3 nucleotides: TGTGCCAGCAGAAGACAGGCCTATGGCTACACCTTC. It translates to CASRRQAYGYTF.